Below, 26 T cell receptor beta chains from the same sample are listed, as sequenced in a study of T cell changes during pregnancy in multiple sclerosis. Profiling relied on immunoSEQ multiplex PCR, and the TCRdb table lists in-frame clones only, not all of them. The table has fewer than 50,000 clones, roughly 95% seen once. The sequenced sample was CD4+ T cells from peripheral blood mononuclear cells, obtained in the third trimester of pregnancy. Source of these receptors: a female donor with multiple sclerosis, enrolled in a pregnancy study.

The chain carries TRBV6-5 and TRBJ2-5; D is perhaps TRBD1 (6 bases). V lost 0 bases to trimming and J lost 4 bases, with 15 bases between them. The CDR3 extends over 16 amino acids. Germline CDR1 MNHEY, CDR2 SVGAGI. Written as DNA, the CDR3 is TGTGCCAGCAGTTACTCGACCAGGCCAGGGGCAGAGACCCAGTACTTC. It specifies CASSYSTRPGAETQYF.

The chain employs TRBV30 and TRBJ1-1, with 8 bases aligning to TRBD1. Losses at the gene ends were 5 bases for V and 7 bases for J; bases not matched to a gene: 12. Germline assignment: CDR1 GTSNPN and CDR2 SVGIG (reference sequence). The CDR3 is made up of 14 amino acids. CDR3 sequence reads: CAWGRPKTGDEAFF. In nucleotides, the CDR3 is TGTGCCTGGGGCAGACCCAAGACAGGGGATGAAGCTTTCTTT.

J is TRBJ2-1 and V is TRBV29-1; weak D call: TRBD2 (5 bases). Germline CDR1 reads SQVTM; CDR2 reads ANQGSEA. With 7 bases removed from V and 7 bases from J, the gap between germline ends came to 17 bases. The CDR3 has 13 amino acids. In DNA, the CDR3 is TGCAGCGCTGATAGAGGAGGTGGAAATGAGCAGTTCTTC. Translation: CSADRGGGNEQFF.

The V gene is TRBV28, the J gene TRBJ1-4; weak D call: TRBD1 (6 bases). CDR3 length: 13 amino acids. The V end was cut by 6 bases, the J end by 6 bases, with 11 bases between. From germline, CDR1 is MDHEN and CDR2 SYDVKM. CDR3 protein: CASRAGTYEKLFF. For the CDR3, the DNA is TGTGCCAGCAGAGCCGGGACATATGAAAAACTGTTTTTT.

The CDR3 region is CASSKPGPSSYEQYF. The CDR3 DNA reads TGTGCCAGCAGCAAACCGGGTCCAAGCTCCTACGAGCAGTACTTC. The rearrangement joins TRBV5-4 to TRBJ2-7, with no clear D. CDR1 is SGHNT, CDR2 YYREEE, per germline (reference sequence). Deletions cut 4 bases from V and 0 bases from J, with 14 bases between. The CDR3 is 15 residues long.

CDR3 DNA: TGTGCCAGCAGGGAGGCGGGGGGGCCTTCCTACGAGCAGTACTTC. Amino acid sequence: CASREAGGPSYEQYF. V and J are TRBV2 and TRBJ2-7; TRBD2 aligns across 9 bases. The CDR3 loop spans 15 amino acids. J was trimmed by 1 base and V by 6 bases; bases with no gene match: 7. The germline V gene has CDR1 SNHLY and CDR2 FYNNEI.

This clone was seen more than once but under ten times. The rearrangement joins TRBV7-2 to TRBJ2-3; TRBD2 aligns across 10 bases. The trim removed 5 bases at V and 2 bases at J, leaving 7 bases unmatched. CDR3 length equals 16 residues. The V gene's germline CDR1 is SGHTA and CDR2 FQGNSA. CDR3 protein: CASSPRTSGSTDTQYF. The CDR3 DNA reads TGTGCCAGCAGCCCAAGGACTAGCGGATCCACAGATACGCAGTATTTT.

The chain uses TRBV6-6 and TRBJ2-3; 9 bases line up with TRBD2. The ends lost 5 bases at V and 0 bases at J; junction bases unmatched: 3. Per germline, CDR1 MNHNY and CDR2 SVGAGI (reference sequence). The CDR3 is 15 residues long. CDR3: CASSKREVSTDTQYF. CDR3 DNA: TGTGCCAGCAGTAAGCGGGAGGTTAGCACAGATACGCAGTATTTT.

The chain carries TRBV4-1 and TRBJ2-3; TRBD2 matches 7 bases. The CDR3 totals 18 residues. V gave up 1 base and J gave up 1 base; unmatched junction bases: 11. Germline loops: CDR1 MGHRA, CDR2 YSYEKL. The CDR3 is CASSQGGGAVEGTDTQYF. CDR3 nucleotides: TGCGCCAGCAGCCAAGGGGGGGGAGCAGTTGAGGGCACAGATACGCAGTATTTT.

This sequence joins TRBV20-1 and TRBJ1-1; 7 nucleotides agree with TRBD1. The junction had 5 bases not matched to a gene; V was cut back by 5 bases and J by 8 bases. This CDR3 has 11 amino acids. The V gene's germline CDR1 is DFQATT and CDR2 SNEGSKA (reference sequence). The CDR3: CSAEGATEAFF. The DNA of the CDR3 is TGCAGTGCTGAGGGGGCCACAGAAGCTTTCTTT.

This clone showed up just once. The chain couples TRBV19 to TRBJ1-2; D is unclear. Germline V CDR1 and CDR2: LNHDA, SQIVND (reference sequence). Trimming stripped 1 base from V and 0 bases from J, with 15 bases between. This CDR3 comprises 17 residues. The chain's CDR3 is CASSIALRGPSNYGYTF. In DNA, the CDR3 is TGTGCCAGTAGTATAGCCCTTCGGGGTCCCTCTAACTATGGCTACACCTTC.

V is TRBV19 and J is TRBJ2-6; 16 bases fit TRBD2. The CDR3 consists of 17 residues. The V gene end was trimmed by 6 bases and the J gene end by 2 bases; junction bases not matched to a gene: 1. Looked up from germline, CDR1 is LNHDA and CDR2 is SQIVND (reference sequence). CDR3 loop: CASRGLAGGPGANVLTF. For the CDR3, the DNA is TGTGCCAGTAGGGGACTAGCGGGAGGGCCTGGGGCCAACGTCCTGACTTTC.

With regard to this clone: This same CDR3 is encoded by further DNA sequences in the sample. The chain is built from TRBV5-1 and TRBJ2-3; possibly TRBD1 for D (5 bases). CDR1 and CDR2 from the germline V gene are SGHRS and YFSETQ. The ends were cut back, 2 bases at V and 1 base at J, with 11 bases in the middle. The CDR3 is 15 residues long. DNA for the CDR3: TGCGCCAGCAGCTTAAGGGGTCTCGGCACAGATACGCAGTATTTT. This codes for CASSLRGLGTDTQYF.

The chain is built from TRBV5-1 and TRBJ2-7; D is possibly TRBD2 (6 bases). The CDR3 covers 17 residues. With 0 bases removed from V and 3 bases from J, the gap between germline ends came to 19 bases. Germline V lookup: CDR1 SGHRS, CDR2 YFSETQ. In nucleotides, the CDR3 is TGCGCCAGCAGCTTGGGGCTAGCGTCTATGGGGGTCTACGAGCAGTACTTC. It specifies CASSLGLASMGVYEQYF.

This clone has a single count. The chain employs TRBV27 and TRBJ2-1; 9 bases align to TRBD2. Losses at the gene ends were 3 bases for V and 7 bases for J; bases not matched to a gene: 19. Germline lookup yields CDR1 MNHEY and CDR2 SMNVEV (reference sequence). This CDR3 has 19 amino acids. CDR3 coding DNA: TGTGCCAGCAGTTTCCGAGCAGGGGGGAGCGGGAGGACGGGGAATGAGCAGTTCTTC. Translating gives CASSFRAGGSGRTGNEQFF.

This chain links TRBV4-1 with TRBJ1-1; D possibly corresponds to TRBD1 (6 bases). The CDR3 contains 14 residues. The germline CDR1 and CDR2 sequences are MGHRA and YSYEKL. V was trimmed by 7 bases and J by 4 bases, leaving 16 bases between them. CDR3 protein: CASKPPGEITEAFF. DNA of the CDR3: TGCGCCAGCAAGCCCCCAGGGGAGATCACTGAAGCTTTCTTT.

The chain employs TRBV5-6 and TRBJ2-4; 11 bases match TRBD2. The CDR3 is 16 residues long. The J segment lost 9 bases and the V segment lost 2 bases, leaving 10 bases of the junction unmatched. From germline, CDR1 is SGHDT and CDR2 YYEEEE. CDR3 amino acids: CASSLLTSGRGGIQYF. In nucleotides, the CDR3 is TGTGCCAGCAGCTTATTAACTAGCGGGAGAGGAGGCATTCAGTACTTC. Full variable domain (outside the CDR3, taken from reference TRBV5-6 and TRBJ2-4): DAGVTQSPTHLIKTRGQQVTLRCSPKSGHDTVSWYQQALGQGPQFIFQYYEEEERQRGNFPDRFSGHQFPNYSSELNVNALLLGDSALYLCASSLLTSGRGGIQYFGAGTRLSVL.

The V gene is TRBV6-5, the J gene TRBJ1-2; 7 nucleotides agree with TRBD1. CDR1 and CDR2 (germline): MNHEY, SVGAGI. The CDR3 contains 14 residues. Trimming took 2 bases from V and 7 from J; bases not matched to a gene: 7. CDR3 coding DNA: TGTGCCAGCAGTTACGGTGGCAGGGGGGCTGGCTACACCTTC. It translates to CASSYGGRGAGYTF.

The chain has TRBV18 and TRBJ2-7, with 9 bases lining up with TRBD1. Germline V CDR1 and CDR2: KGHSH, LQKENI. This CDR3 is 15 amino acids long. V lost 5 bases to trimming and J lost 4 bases; unmatched junction nucleotides: 9. The CDR3 nucleotides are TGTGCCAGCTCAGCACTGGCGACAGGGGGATACGAGCAGTACTTC. Protein product: CASSALATGGYEQYF.

This chain joins TRBV19 and TRBJ1-2, with D perhaps matching TRBD1 (5 bases). CDR1 and CDR2 (germline): LNHDA, SQIVND (reference sequence). The CDR3 extends over 14 amino acids. The V gene lost 6 bases and the J gene lost 6 bases, with 17 bases spanning the gap. CDR3 region: CASRIDRYPDGYTF. Here the CDR3 DNA reads TGTGCCAGTAGGATCGACAGATATCCGGATGGCTACACCTTC.

The V gene is TRBV21-1, the J gene TRBJ2-1; the listed D gene, TRBD1, was not tested against the DNA. TRBV21-1 is labeled a pseudogene. The CDR3 consists of 13 residues. The CDR3 DNA is TGTGCCAGCAGGGGGGACAGACCGAATGAGCAGTTCTTC. Protein sequence: CASRGDRPNEQFF.

This rearrangement joins TRBV28 to TRBJ1-2; D gene unclear. V was cut by 6 bases and J by 8 bases, with 10 bases left in between. Per the germline V gene, CDR1 is MDHEN and CDR2 is SYDVKM. The CDR3 sequence is 11 residues long. This CDR3 is CASRSSEGYTF. The CDR3 DNA sequence: TGTGCCAGCAGATCGAGCGAGGGCTACACCTTC.

This clone is a singleton in its sample. The genes are TRBV7-9 and TRBJ2-2; maybe TRBD2 (5 bases). There are 14 residues in the CDR3. In germline, CDR1 is SEHNR, CDR2 FQNEAQ (reference sequence). The V end lost 2 bases, the J end lost 3 bases, and 7 bases lay between the germline ends. Here the CDR3 reads CASSLSLDTGELFF. CDR3 bases: TGTGCCAGCAGCTTATCACTAGACACCGGGGAGCTGTTTTTT.

The V and J genes are TRBV13 and TRBJ2-1, with 7 bases aligning to TRBD1. V was pared by 5 bases and J by 8 bases, with 9 bases of the junction left unmatched. This CDR3 spans 14 amino acids. The germline CDR1 and CDR2 sequences are PRHDT and FYEKMQ (reference sequence). The CDR3 DNA reads TGTGCCAGCAGCCGCACATTAGGGGGCTATGAGCAGTTCTTC. Translation: CASSRTLGGYEQFF. Together with reference TRBV13 and TRBJ2-1, the CDR3 gives the full variable domain: AAGVIQSPRHLIKEKRETATLKCYPIPRHDTVYWYQQGPGQDPQFLISFYEKMQSDKGSIPDRFSAQQFSDYHSELNMSSLELGDSALYFCASSRTLGGYEQFFGPGTRLTVL.

The rearrangement uses TRBV2 and TRBJ2-5; D might be TRBD1 (6 bases). Germline lookup yields CDR1 SNHLY and CDR2 FYNNEI. The V gene lost 8 bases and the J gene lost 2 bases, with 18 bases spanning the gap. CDR3 length equals 15 residues. The CDR3, as DNA: TGTGCCAGCCACCGGGACACCCTTTTACAAGAGACCCAGTACTTC. Protein: CASHRDTLLQETQYF. The full variable domain, its missing parts supplied by reference TRBV2 and TRBJ2-5, is EPEVTQTPSHQVTQMGQEVILRCVPISNHLYFYWYRQILGQKVEFLVSFYNNEISEKSEIFDDQFSVERPDGSNFTLKIRSTKLEDSAMYFCASHRDTLLQETQYFGPGTRLLVL.

The gene calls are TRBV29-1 and TRBJ2-1; D remains unclear. This CDR3 contains 11 residues. Germline values: CDR1 SQVTM, CDR2 ANQGSEA. V was pared by 5 bases and J by 10 bases, with 12 bases between. The DNA of the CDR3 is TGCAGCGTTCTCGACTTTGAGGAGCAGTTCTTC. It is translated as CSVLDFEEQFF.